Presented here are 11 T cell receptor beta chains from one specimen sequenced in a study of a mutant IDH1 vaccine in newly diagnosed glioma. This table comes from immunoSEQ multiplex PCR, and its TCRdb copy is limited to in-frame clones, with some not included. Among some 54,000 clones listed, around 84% were seen once. The antigens of these receptors remain unknown. Time point noted: week 35, safety follow-up. Vaccination comprised doses that each held 300 ug of mutant IDH1 20-mer peptide, plus topical imiquimod. Sequenced here: PBMCs, sampled from a glioma patient whose treatment included an IDH1 peptide vaccine. Every receptor here comes from a young woman with glioma.

The chain couples TRBV4-2 to TRBJ2-3, with D unclear. Trimming cost V 4 bases and J 12 bases, with 14 bases left between them. CDR3 length: 12 residues. Per the germline V gene, CDR1 is LGHNA and CDR2 is YNFKEQ. CDR3: CASSPTAGVQYF. DNA of the CDR3: TGTGCCAGCAGCCCGACTGCCGGCGTCCAGTATTTT.

V usage is TRBV9 and J usage is TRBJ2-1, with D possibly matching TRBD1 (6 bases). V lost 0 bases, J lost 6 bases, and 16 bases lay in between. Germline CDR1 is SGDLS and CDR2 is YYNGEE. This CDR3 is built from 16 residues. This chain's CDR3 is CASSVDPRGASNEQFF. CDR3 in DNA: TGTGCCAGCAGCGTAGATCCCAGGGGCGCGAGCAATGAGCAGTTCTTC.

V and J are TRBV10-3 and TRBJ1-1; 8 bases fit TRBD1. The CDR3 is 13 amino acids. Trimming removed 4 bases from V and 7 bases from J; junction bases left unmatched: 5. CDR1 and CDR2 (germline): ENHRY, SYGVKD. The CDR3: CAISGDRNFEAFF. The CDR3 DNA follows: TGTGCCATCAGTGGGGACAGGAACTTTGAAGCTTTCTTT.

This rearrangement joins TRBV9 to TRBJ1-2; D possibly corresponds to TRBD1 (6 bases). V lost 3 bases and J 8 bases, leaving 8 bases between the germline ends. Germline V lookup: CDR1 SGDLS, CDR2 YYNGEE. This CDR3 region has 11 residues. DNA for the CDR3: TGTGCCAGCAGCGACAGGGAGGGCTACACCTTC. Its protein is CASSDREGYTF.

This clone was counted a few times. The chain carries TRBV18 and TRBJ1-1, with D hard to call. Per germline, CDR1 KGHSH and CDR2 LQKENI. The CDR3 is 13 amino acids. V dropped 2 bases and J dropped 0 bases, with 4 bases sitting between them. CDR3 in amino acids: CASSPAMNTEAFF. Here the CDR3 DNA reads TGTGCCAGCTCACCAGCTATGAACACTGAAGCTTTCTTT.

The chain is built from TRBV29-1 and TRBJ2-1; D may correspond to TRBD1 or TRBD2 (5 bases each). The V end was cut by 4 bases, the J end by 3 bases, with 16 bases between. There are 15 residues in the CDR3. The germline V gene encodes CDR1 SQVTM and CDR2 ANQGSEA. CDR3 amino acids: CSVASGAPVYNEQFF. CDR3 bases: TGCAGCGTTGCCTCCGGGGCACCCGTCTACAATGAGCAGTTCTTC.

This chain uses TRBV30 with TRBJ1-3; possibly TRBD1 for D (6 bases). CDR1 is GTSNPN, CDR2 SVGIG, per germline (reference sequence). V was trimmed by 1 base and J by 2 bases, leaving 6 bases between them. This CDR3 contains 13 residues. DNA for the CDR3: TGTGCCTGGAGTGAGGGGGCTGGAAACACCATATATTTT. Encoded protein: CAWSEGAGNTIYF.

The genes are TRBV4-1 and TRBJ2-3; TRBD2 agrees at 7 bases. V was clipped by 4 bases and J by 4 bases; unmatched bases: 5. CDR3 length: 14 residues. The germline V gene encodes CDR1 MGHRA and CDR2 YSYEKL. The CDR3 spells CASSPGLLSDTQYF. CDR3 nucleotide sequence: TGCGCCAGCAGCCCGGGACTATTGTCAGATACGCAGTATTTT.

The chain employs TRBV9 and TRBJ1-1; D ambiguous. The germline CDR1 and CDR2 sequences are SGDLS and YYNGEE. This CDR3 has 14 amino acids. The V gene lost 0 bases and the J gene lost 4 bases, with 10 bases spanning the gap. This chain's CDR3 is CASSVGRAPTEAFF. In DNA form, the CDR3 reads TGTGCCAGCAGCGTAGGGCGGGCACCCACTGAAGCTTTCTTT.

The rearrangement joins TRBV30 to TRBJ2-7, with D unclear. The germline CDR1 and CDR2 sequences are GTSNPN and SVGIG (reference sequence). V lost 2 bases and J lost 0, with 5 bases in between. There are 12 residues in the CDR3. The CDR3 DNA reads as TGTGCCTGGAGTAACAGCTCCTACGAGCAGTACTTC. Its translation: CAWSNSSYEQYF.

The gene calls are TRBV9 and TRBJ2-5; the match to TRBD2 covers 10 bases. The CDR3 is 15 amino acids. V shed 3 bases, J shed 5 bases, and the junction held 7 bases outside the gene matches. Germline CDR1 reads SGDLS; CDR2 reads YYNGEE. This chain's CDR3 is CASSAQLAGLETQYF. The CDR3 DNA is TGTGCCAGCAGCGCCCAACTAGCGGGGTTGGAGACCCAGTACTTC.